Many counts were recorded for the clone carrying this TCR beta chain. Its antigen is not identified. Researchers used genomic DNA as the template to profile TCR beta VDJ and CDR3. TCRdb used MiXCR to reprocess the reads, holding one entry per CDR3 protein. The sample contains hundreds of thousands of distinct CDR3 sequences, under 50% of which appear only once. CD8+CD57+ cell expansion had been shown by flow cytometry in patients chosen for sequencing. The source of the sample is a study of CD8+CD57+ T cells in acquired aplastic anemia. Whole-study findings and limits: The same twenty-nine CD8+ CDR3 sequences occurred in patients and in controls.

The sequence was obtained from a human donor with aplastic anemia. Sequenced sample: sorted CD4+, CD8+, or CD8+CD57+ T cells (not recorded which) from PBMCs.

The CDR3 DNA follows: TGTGCCAGCAGTCTGGGCAGGGTAAACACTGAAGCTTTCTTT. Its translation: CASSLGRVNTEAFF. The chain couples TRBV2 to TRBJ1-1; D might be TRBD1 (5 bases). Germline lookup yields CDR1 SNHLY and CDR2 FYNNEI. The V end lost 5 bases, the J end lost 2 bases, and 12 bases lay between the germline ends. The CDR3 totals 14 residues.